These 11 T cell receptor beta chains were all obtained from the same sample, sequenced in a study of PD-L1 blockade in urothelial cancer. This table comes from immunoSEQ multiplex PCR, and its TCRdb copy is limited to in-frame clones, with some not included. This table has 45,000 to 60,000 clones, around 89% appearing once. Time point defined: peripheral blood 6 weeks after treatment start. The material was PBMCs, obtained around atezolizumab (anti-PD-L1) treatment. The receptors were sampled from a man aged 55-75 years with urothelial cancer.

In DNA, the CDR3 is TGCGCCAGCAGCCCCTCGGGCACAGATACGCAGTATTTT. Translated: CASSPSGTDTQYF. The chain carries TRBV5-1 and TRBJ2-3; no clear D. CDR1 is SGHRS, CDR2 YFSETQ, per germline. The CDR3 spans 13 residues. V dropped 4 bases and J dropped 1 base, with 7 bases sitting between them. The full variable domain, in which reference TRBV5-1 and TRBJ2-3 provide the parts outside the CDR3, is KAGVTQTPRYLIKTRGQQVTLSCSPISGHRSVSWYQQTPGQGLQFLFEYFSETQRNKGNFPGRFSGRQFSNSRSEMNVSTLELGDSALYLCASSPSGTDTQYFGPGTRLTVL.

This clone was counted a few times. This sequence joins TRBV2 and TRBJ1-5; D gene unclear. The CDR3 sequence is 13 residues long. The V end lost 3 bases, the J end lost 3 bases, and 6 bases lay between the germline ends. CDR1 is SNHLY, CDR2 FYNNEI, per germline. The CDR3 protein is CASSDGYNQPQHF. Written as DNA, the CDR3 is TGTGCCAGCAGTGACGGGTACAATCAGCCCCAGCATTTT.

The chain links TRBV14 to TRBJ2-7; TRBD2 is a possible D gene (5 bases). V lost 6 bases and J lost 0, with 12 bases in between. CDR1 and CDR2 (germline): SGHDN, FVKESK. This CDR3 comprises 14 residues. This chain's CDR3 is CASSPSTSSYEQYF. The CDR3 DNA is TGTGCCAGCAGTCCGTCAACTAGCTCCTACGAGCAGTACTTC.

This rearrangement joins TRBV7-9 to TRBJ2-1; 10 bases match TRBD1. This CDR3 has 15 residues. Germline V gene lookup returns CDR1 SEHNR and CDR2 FQNEAQ (reference sequence). V shed 8 bases and J 4 bases; nucleotides not matched to a gene: 8. The CDR3 DNA follows: TGTGCCAGCGATGACAGGGACAGGGGATACAATGAGCAGTTCTTC. Translating it yields CASDDRDRGYNEQFF.

The chain links TRBV19 to TRBJ1-5, with D tentatively TRBD1 (5 bases). In germline, CDR1 is LNHDA, CDR2 SQIVND (reference sequence). Trimming removed 6 bases at V and 3 bases at J, with 12 bases between. This CDR3 is 14 amino acids long. CDR3 nucleotide sequence: TGTGCCAGTAGGAAAGGGGACTTCAATCAGCCCCAGCATTTT. Amino acids: CASRKGDFNQPQHF.

The chain joins TRBV5-4 to TRBJ2-7, with 11 bases aligning to TRBD2. Germline assignment: CDR1 SGHNT and CDR2 YYREEE (reference sequence). Losses at the gene ends were 1 base for V and 2 bases for J; bases not matched to a gene: 8. The CDR3 extends over 17 amino acids. CDR3 coding DNA: TGTGCCAGCAGCTTGCCTAGCGGGGGGAATTGGGCCTACGAGCAGTACTTC. Protein sequence: CASSLPSGGNWAYEQYF.

This rearrangement joins TRBV6-5 to TRBJ2-3; D is undetermined. V was trimmed by 0 bases and J by 4 bases, leaving 8 bases between them. CDR1 MNHEY and CDR2 SVGAGI come from the germline V gene. CDR3 length equals 14 residues. CDR3 DNA: TGTGCCAGCAGTTACTCAGCTATGTCAGATACGCAGTATTTT. Protein sequence: CASSYSAMSDTQYF.

This clone was counted a single time. The rearrangement uses TRBV6-5 and TRBJ2-3; 8 bases line up with TRBD1. CDR3 length: 15 residues. V dropped 4 bases and J dropped 2; count of bases not matched to a gene: 5. Germline CDR1 and CDR2: MNHEY and SVGAGI. The CDR3, as DNA: TGTGCCAGCAGTTCAGGACAGGGAGACACAGATACGCAGTATTTT. Translated, it gives CASSSGQGDTDTQYF.

V usage is TRBV11-2 and J usage is TRBJ2-5; D might be TRBD1 (5 bases). In germline, CDR1 is SGHAT, CDR2 FQNNGV. The ends were cut back, 1 base at V and 5 bases at J, with 11 bases in the middle. This CDR3 has 14 residues. CDR3: CASSLGQGRETQYF. CDR3 nucleotide sequence: TGTGCCAGCAGCTTAGGGCAGGGTCGGGAGACCCAGTACTTC.

This rearrangement joins TRBV19 to TRBJ2-3; D gene unclear. CDR3 length: 16 residues. Trimming shortened V by 4 bases and J by 8 bases, and 22 bases separated the two germline ends. Germline CDR1 and CDR2: LNHDA and SQIVND (reference sequence). The CDR3 sequence: CASSTPGIDLTITQYF. In nucleotides, the CDR3 is TGTGCCAGTAGTACCCCGGGTATTGACCTAACCATTACGCAGTATTTT.

J is TRBJ2-5 and V is TRBV30, with D possibly matching TRBD1 (5 bases). V was cut by 2 bases and J by 1 base, with 11 bases left in between. From germline, CDR1 is GTSNPN and CDR2 SVGIG (reference sequence). This CDR3 is 14 amino acids long. CDR3 sequence: CAWSSGSLQETQYF. The CDR3 DNA reads as TGTGCCTGGAGTTCAGGGTCTCTCCAAGAGACCCAGTACTTC.